The rows below give T cell receptor beta chains drawn from one sample of a study of blood T cell repertoires in COVID-19. Method: immunoSEQ multiplex PCR; TCRdb's copy keeps in-frame clones and lacks some. The sample yields about 320,000 clones, about 87% seen once. Sequenced: peripheral blood. The receptors here all came from a woman in her twenties or thirties with COVID-19, enrolled during active disease. Both conserved end residues are part of each CDR3.

>TRBV4-1
CASSQEGGGGWNEQFF
>TRBV29-1
CSVEERRANTEAFF
>TRBV11-1
CASSLALVRGQHQETQYF
>TRBV4-3
CASSQGRTGFHEQYF
>TRBV20-1
CSASRDRGRVQPQHF
>TRBV7-9
CASSFPDSGETQYF
>TRBV7-6
CASSLGFAGGSLRDSYNEQFF
>TRBV2
CASSTQDSNQPQHF
>TRBV24-1
CATSSSVSPYEQYF
>TRBV4-2
CASSHLTGGRYEQYF
>TRBV7-9
CASSTYGQGGNTIYF
>TRBV19
CASSLPGTGYTGELFF
>TRBV11-2
CANSPQGGNYGYTF
>TRBV18
CASSRGRPNTEAFF
>TRBV4-3
CASSPGGANVLTF
>TRBV12-5
CASGHTGTRPLGEQFF
>TRBV30
CAWSKRPEDEQFF
>TRBV28
CASSFGSVGYTF
>TRBV2
CASRRLGQAYEQYF
>TRBV5-6
CASSLRQGGSGNTIYF
>TRBV20-1
CSASPDRGFNYGYTF
>TRBV12-5
CASGLGLGGAGAPYEQYF
>TRBV29-1
CSVTGTREIDTQYF
>TRBV3-1/TRBV3-2
CASSQVTSGYNEQFF
>TRBV7-2
CASSLGGTSSSYEQYF
>TRBV29-1
CSVDRVGEAFF
>TRBV2
CASSVSGGGQETQYF
>TRBV12-3/TRBV12-4
CASRDRGGQPQHF
>TRBV6-2/TRBV6-3
CASSYLRDRAYSNQPQHF
>TRBV3-1/TRBV3-2
CASSPGLAGGGQETQYF
>TRBV7-8
CASSYGQGVDEQFF
>TRBV15
CATSLSRDEGEQFF
>TRBV19
CASSPVVWRNRNSGANVLTF
>TRBV29-1
CSALPTPGNTEAFF
>TRBV6-1
CASSDDFHYGYTF
>TRBV3-1/TRBV3-2
CASSRAGQGYGYTF
>TRBV4-1
CASSQGGSTQYF
>TRBV29-1
CSVVDREDYGYTF
>TRBV9
CASSDKATNEKLFF
>TRBV7-9
CASRGFGDGPNYGYTF
>TRBV5-6
CASSEWGQAQETQYF
>TRBV19
CASSPLEGRSSGANVLTF
>TRBV5-6
CASSLNRVNGEQYF
>TRBV5-1
CASSPLGSGETQYF
>TRBV2
CASSEEGETEAFF
>TRBV7-9
CASSLAGGQNSPLHF
>TRBV28
CASSSPGQGDTEAFF
>TRBV7-6
CASSKSAPGNGELFF
>TRBV2
CASRSTALNTEAFF
>TRBV9
CASSGGMNTEAFF
>TRBV6-5
CASSRDREIEKLFF
>TRBV27
CASSYQQGGNTEAFF
>TRBV6-5
CASKRQDNYGYTF